This T cell receptor beta chain stems from a study of blood T cell repertoires in COVID-19. At the level of the study: The study drew acute and convalescent COVID-19 samples from the United States, Italy and Spain. T cells, B-cell-depleted T cells, or PBMCs supplied cDNA or gDNA.

V shed 5 bases and J shed 5 bases, with 5 bases lying between them. The CDR3 covers 11 residues. The germline CDR1 and CDR2 sequences are SGHAT and FQNNGV. In the original workflow: Reference gene primer amplification gave nucleated cell count estimates. TCRdb's copy holds only in-frame clones and misses some; the assay was immunoSEQ multiplex PCR. That table is the source of V, J and clone size, and D and trimming were worked out from the DNA. The sample lists 55,000 to 65,000 clones, about nine tenths occurring once. Sequencing was done on a sample of peripheral blood. The V call is TRBV11-2, the J call TRBJ2-3; D is ambiguous. The sequence came from a human donor with acute or convalescent COVID-19. The donor label of this sample is uncertain. In nucleotides, the CDR3 is TGTGCCAGCAGCCCTCGAGATACGCAGTATTTT. Protein product: CASSPRDTQYF.